Below, 27 T cell receptor beta chains from the same sample are listed, as sequenced in a study of sequential checkpoint blockade in melanoma. Method: immunoSEQ multiplex PCR; TCRdb's copy keeps in-frame clones and lacks some. The table shows about 13,000 clones, with around 77% occurring only once. Treatment reported: randomized to nivolumab then ipilimumab (arm A) or the reverse (arm B). The sequencing here drew on CD8+ T cells sorted from blood (inferred from file names), taken from a patient given nivolumab and ipilimumab in sequence. The source is a human patient with melanoma. Some clones in this sample may be carry-over from other donors' samples.

Turning to this clone: Compared with germline, one end of the junction differs, possibly owing to a read error. The CDR3 reads CASSLTGGPHQPQHF. CDR3 in DNA: TGCGCCAGCAGCCTGACAGGGGGCCCACATCAACCCCAGCATTTT. This sequence joins TRBV4-1 and TRBJ1-5; 10 bases line up with TRBD1. CDR1 MGHRA and CDR2 YSYEKL come from the germline V gene. The CDR3 runs 15 residues.

This clone occurred once. V usage is TRBV2 and J usage is TRBJ1-2, with TRBD1 as a possible D gene (5 bases). V was cut by 8 bases and J by 4 bases, with 14 bases left in between. This CDR3 has 13 amino acids. CDR1 is SNHLY, CDR2 FYNNEI, per germline. CDR3 residues: CASRGGTFYGYTF. For the CDR3, the DNA is TGTGCCAGCCGGGGGGGGACTTTCTATGGCTACACCTTC.

The V call is TRBV27, the J call TRBJ1-5; 9 bases fit TRBD1. V lost 2 bases and J lost 2; bases outside the gene matches: 10. The CDR3 consists of 18 residues. Germline CDR1 reads MNHEY; CDR2 reads SMNVEV (reference sequence). CDR3 amino acids: CASSLLDRGWHRNQPQHF. DNA of the CDR3: TGTGCCAGCAGTTTACTGGACAGGGGTTGGCATCGCAATCAGCCCCAGCATTTT.

The chain uses TRBV4-3 and TRBJ1-5; tentative D call: TRBD1 (6 bases). V was shortened by 3 bases and J by 0 bases, with 9 bases between the two germline ends. Per germline, CDR1 LGHNA and CDR2 YSLEER. This CDR3 is built from 15 residues. CDR3 sequence reads: CASSQQGNSNQPQHF. CDR3 nucleotides: TGCGCCAGCAGCCAGCAGGGGAATAGCAATCAGCCCCAGCATTTT.

The chain combines TRBV4-1 with TRBJ1-1, with 7 bases aligning to TRBD1. The CDR3 extends over 15 amino acids. Per germline, CDR1 MGHRA and CDR2 YSYEKL. The trim removed 2 bases at V and 9 bases at J, leaving 12 bases unmatched. In nucleotides, the CDR3 is TGCGCCAGCAGCCAACCGGGACAGCGTCAGGGTAAAGCTTTCTTT. This translates into CASSQPGQRQGKAFF.

This chain connects TRBV2 to TRBJ1-1; D gene uncertain. V dropped 1 base and J dropped 3 bases, with 12 bases sitting between them. Germline V CDR1 and CDR2: SNHLY, FYNNEI. The CDR3 runs 15 residues. Written as DNA, the CDR3 is TGTGCCAGCAGTGAAGGGTCGGGTTGGGACACTGAAGCTTTCTTT. Its translation is CASSEGSGWDTEAFF.

This clone has more than one count but fewer than ten. One end of the junction varies from germline; a read error may be responsible. The gene calls are TRBV7-9 and TRBJ2-7; 9 nucleotides match TRBD1. CDR3 length: 16 residues. CDR1 and CDR2 (germline): SEHNR, FQNEAQ (reference sequence). CDR3 nucleotides: TGCGCCAGCAGCCTATCCGGGACAGGGTCCCGCTACGAGCAGTACTTC. Amino acid sequence: CASSLSGTGSRYEQYF. The full variable domain, with the rest looked up from reference TRBV7-9 and TRBJ2-7, is DTGVSQNPRHKITKRGQNVTFRCDPISEHNRLYWYRQTLGQGPEFLTYFQNEAQLEKSRLLSDRFSAERPKGSFSTLEIQRTEQGDSAMYLCASSLSGTGSRYEQYFGPGTRLTVT.

The V gene is TRBV7-2, the J gene TRBJ2-3; 8 bases line up with TRBD1. The CDR3 covers 15 residues. From germline, CDR1 is SGHTA and CDR2 FQGNSA. Trimming took 5 bases from V and 6 from J; bases not matched to a gene: 10. The DNA for the CDR3 is TGTGCCAGCAGCCAGCAGGGGGCGCAAGGGGATACGCAGTATTTT. As protein: CASSQQGAQGDTQYF.

The chain has TRBV21-1 and TRBJ2-2; TRBD2, as called in the table, went unchecked against the DNA. TRBV21-1 has pseudogene status. This CDR3 has 15 amino acids. CDR3 in DNA: TGTGCCAGCACCTCCCGCAGGAGGATTTTCGGGGAGCTGTTTTTT. Its protein is CASTSRRRIFGELFF.

This chain uses TRBV4-3 with TRBJ1-2; unclear D gene. V lost 0 bases and J lost 6, with 11 bases in between. Germline loops: CDR1 LGHNA, CDR2 YSLEER. There are 14 residues in the CDR3. Here the CDR3 DNA reads TGCGCCAGCAGCCAAGATGTGAACTTTGATGGCTACACCTTC. This sequence encodes CASSQDVNFDGYTF.

This clone turned up a few times. The gene calls are TRBV27 and TRBJ2-7, with 9 positions matching TRBD1. V was pared by 5 bases and J by 4 bases, with 6 bases of the junction left unmatched. Germline V gene sequence: CDR1 MNHEY, CDR2 SMNVEV (reference sequence). This CDR3 spans 14 amino acids. The CDR3 sequence: CASSQQGANYEQYF. The CDR3, as DNA: TGTGCCAGCAGTCAACAGGGGGCGAATTACGAGCAGTACTTC.

This chain uses TRBV5-8 with TRBJ2-1; D is uncertain. The V gene's germline CDR1 is SGHTS and CDR2 YDEGEE. V was pared by 6 bases and J by 8 bases, with 12 bases between. The CDR3 is 12 amino acids. CDR3 nucleotides: TGTGCCAGCACCCAAATCAGGTATGAGCAGTTCTTC. Translated, it gives CASTQIRYEQFF.

The chain recombines TRBV10-3 with TRBJ1-4; TRBD1 aligns across 8 bases. CDR3 length equals 15 residues. CDR1 ENHRY and CDR2 SYGVKD come from the germline V gene. V trimming: 6 bases; J trimming: 5 bases; junction bases outside the gene matches: 8. The CDR3 protein is CAIRGGTGLNEKLFF. Written as DNA, the CDR3 is TGTGCCATCAGAGGCGGGACAGGCCTAAATGAAAAACTGTTTTTT.

Concerning this clone: The junction departs from germline at one end; a sequencing error may be responsible. Other DNA sequences of this sample code for an identical CDR3. The chain uses TRBV9 and TRBJ1-1; D unclear. The CDR3 loop spans 14 amino acids. CDR1 SGDLS and CDR2 YYNGEE come from the germline V gene. CDR3 in DNA: TGTGCCAGCAGCGGAGGGAGTACGAACACTGAAGCCTTCTTT. It encodes CASSGGSTNTEAFF.

V gene TRBV7-2 combines with J gene TRBJ1-4; D ambiguous. V was trimmed by 4 bases and J by 8 bases, leaving 20 bases between them. The CDR3 loop spans 16 amino acids. In germline, CDR1 is SGHTA, CDR2 FQGNSA. CDR3: CASSWGGDGKKEKLFF. In DNA, the CDR3 is TGTGCCAGCAGCTGGGGAGGAGATGGCAAAAAGGAAAAACTGTTTTTT.

This clone was seen a handful of times. CDR3 sequence: CATSRLGTRGGGDTQYF. As DNA, the CDR3 is TGTGCCACCAGCAGACTTGGGACACGCGGGGGGGGAGATACGCAGTATTTT. This chain connects TRBV15 to TRBJ2-3; 9 bases line up with TRBD2. This CDR3 contains 17 residues. Losses at the gene ends were 2 bases for V and 5 bases for J; bases not matched to a gene: 11. CDR1 and CDR2 (germline): LNHNV, YYDKDF (reference sequence).

V usage is TRBV6-6 and J usage is TRBJ1-1; the D gene is possibly TRBD1 (6 bases). Germline CDR1 MNHNY, CDR2 SVGAGI (reference sequence). V was trimmed by 5 bases and J by 6 bases, leaving 10 bases between them. This CDR3 is built from 12 residues. The CDR3 nucleotides read TGTGCCAGCAGTCGGGGGGCCGCTGAAGCTTTCTTT. Translated, it gives CASSRGAAEAFF.

This clone was counted only a few times. The rearrangement joins TRBV5-6 to TRBJ1-4; D gene unclear. This CDR3 spans 13 amino acids. The germline V and J ends were trimmed by 8 bases and 8 bases, with 16 bases remaining between them. CDR1 SGHDT and CDR2 YYEEEE come from the germline V gene. CDR3 sequence reads: CASTPMGGEKLFF. CDR3 bases: TGTGCCAGTACCCCGATGGGCGGGGAAAAACTGTTTTTT.

This sequence joins TRBV9 and TRBJ2-7; 7 nucleotides agree with TRBD1. The V segment lost 4 bases and the J segment 2 bases; nucleotides outside the gene matches: 6. Germline values: CDR1 SGDLS, CDR2 YYNGEE. The CDR3 consists of 14 residues. The CDR3 region is CASSPGTATYEQYF. CDR3 nucleotide sequence: TGTGCCAGCAGCCCAGGGACAGCAACCTACGAGCAGTACTTC.

This clone was observed a handful of times. This chain links TRBV11-1 with TRBJ1-1; D might be TRBD1 (5 bases). This CDR3 region has 12 residues. Germline assignment: CDR1 SGHAT and CDR2 FQDESV (reference sequence). V gave up 8 bases and J gave up 4 bases, with 11 bases separating them. The CDR3 spells CASRWGGTEAFF. The CDR3 DNA is TGTGCCAGCCGGTGGGGCGGCACTGAAGCTTTCTTT.

The gene calls are TRBV27 and TRBJ1-5; no reliable D call. V was cut by 2 bases and J by 1 base, with 3 bases left in between. Germline CDR1 is MNHEY and CDR2 is SMNVEV (reference sequence). The CDR3 length is 13 residues. The chain's CDR3 is CASSLSSNQPQHF. The CDR3 nucleotides read TGTGCCAGCAGTTTAAGCAGCAATCAGCCCCAGCATTTT.

This chain connects TRBV7-9 to TRBJ1-5, with 7 bases fitting TRBD1. There are 14 residues in the CDR3. J lost 6 bases, V lost 6 bases, and 8 bases had no gene match. Germline CDR1 is SEHNR and CDR2 is FQNEAQ (reference sequence). CDR3 coding DNA: TGTGCCAGCAGTTTTTCAGGGGGAGGTCAGCCCCAGCATTTT. Protein: CASSFSGGGQPQHF.

This chain uses TRBV27 with TRBJ1-4; 7 bases align to TRBD1. With 9 bases clipped from V and 10 bases from J, the junction kept 8 bases outside the gene matches. Germline CDR1 MNHEY, CDR2 SMNVEV (reference sequence). The CDR3 contains 12 residues. The CDR3 reads CASKTGPSKLFF. In DNA, the CDR3 is TGTGCCAGTAAGACAGGGCCCTCAAAACTGTTTTTT.

This chain joins TRBV10-3 and TRBJ1-4; 7 bases map to TRBD1. The germline V gene has CDR1 ENHRY and CDR2 SYGVKD. With V trimmed by 4 bases and J by 4 bases, 3 bases remained unmatched. CDR3 length equals 14 residues. This CDR3 reads CAISGQGVNEKLFF. The CDR3 region has the DNA TGTGCCATCAGTGGACAGGGCGTTAATGAAAAACTGTTTTTT.

The DNA for the CDR3 is TGTGCCAGCAGCGTCTCAGCGGCGGTGAACACTGAAGCTTTCTTT. Protein sequence: CASSVSAAVNTEAFF. J is TRBJ1-1 and V is TRBV27; D gene ambiguous. Germline loops: CDR1 MNHEY, CDR2 SMNVEV (reference sequence). The CDR3 extends over 15 amino acids. The germline V and J ends were trimmed by 6 bases and 0 bases, with 14 bases remaining between them.

The chain couples TRBV5-1 to TRBJ2-1; D not resolved. With 2 bases removed from V and 8 bases from J, the gap between germline ends came to 14 bases. The CDR3 length is 14 residues. Per germline, CDR1 SGHRS and CDR2 YFSETQ. CDR3 sequence (DNA): TGCGCCAGCAGCTTTGGGCGCCCATGGGATGAGCAGTTCTTC. Translating it yields CASSFGRPWDEQFF.

In its sample, this clone ranks as medium-sized (0.01 to 0.1%). The gene calls are TRBV2 and TRBJ1-4; tentative D call: TRBD1 (5 bases). Germline values: CDR1 SNHLY, CDR2 FYNNEI. V was trimmed by 7 bases and J by 0 bases, leaving 12 bases between them. The CDR3 is 15 amino acids. The CDR3 loop reads CASTADTSTNEKLFF. CDR3 nucleotides: TGTGCCAGCACGGCGGACACTTCAACTAATGAAAAACTGTTTTTT.